Below, one T cell receptor beta chain is given with its context. Its antigen remains unknown. These data come from a study of T cell responses to AZD1222 COVID-19 vaccine. Study context: Combined were second doses at about 4 or about 12 weeks. Notes on the study in general: Clonal diversity may have been underestimated, and the donors were mostly white British, with more females than males. Samples come after the peak T cell response, not at day 14. Baseline testing showed seropositivity in only five to seven AZD1222 recipients.

The CDR3 runs 21 residues. This table comes from immunoSEQ multiplex PCR, and its TCRdb copy is limited to in-frame clones, with some not included. The sample has some 150,000 clones, about 87% seen once. The sequence came from an adult in good health. Source: peripheral blood, taken on day 0 of AZD1222 vaccination. The V gene is TRBV21-1, the J gene TRBJ2-7; the table calls TRBD1, which could not be checked here. TRBV21-1 is annotated as a pseudogene. The CDR3 DNA is TGTGCCAGCAGCAAAGGGGAGCGTCTAGCTTTGGTTGACAGGGTTCTCTACGAGCAGTACTTC. It encodes CASSKGERLALVDRVLYEQYF.